The 27 T cell receptor beta chains in this list originate from one sample, sequenced in a study of regulatory T cells in long-lasting Graves disease. iRepertoire HTBI primers and Arm-PCR of CDR3 regions built TCR beta libraries. TCRdb reprocessed the multiplex PCR reads via MiXCR and lists one record per CDR3 protein. Among 350,000 to 450,000 distinct CDR3 sequences listed, about 23% were seen once. Specified time point: persistent/refractory GD, antithyroid drugs over 5 years with positive TRAb. RNA extracted from PBMCs served as the sequencing template. The sample here was peripheral blood mononuclear cells (PBMCs), taken when the disease was refractory, from a patient treated with antithyroid drugs. The receptors derive from a woman aged 40 to 50 with Graves disease.

The CDR3 DNA reads TGCGCCAGCAGCTTGGTGTACGGGTCCAACACCGGGGAGCTGTTTTTT. Amino acids: CASSLVYGSNTGELFF. The V gene is TRBV5-1, the J gene TRBJ2-2, with unresolved D. The germline V gene has CDR1 SGHRS and CDR2 YFSETQ. V was shortened by 0 bases and J by 2 bases, with 11 bases between the two germline ends. The CDR3 is 16 amino acids.

V is TRBV19 and J is TRBJ1-1, with a possible D match to TRBD1 (5 bases). This CDR3 is built from 14 residues. V dropped 5 bases and J dropped 2 bases, with 12 bases sitting between them. The V gene's germline CDR1 is LNHDA and CDR2 SQIVND (reference sequence). As DNA, the CDR3 is TGTGCCAGTAGTTCCGCCGGGACCAACACTGAAGCTTTCTTT. As protein: CASSSAGTNTEAFF.

The CDR3, as DNA: TGCGCCAGCAGCTTGGGAGACCCCACAGATACGCAGTATTTT. Amino acid sequence: CASSLGDPTDTQYF. This chain joins TRBV5-1 and TRBJ2-3; D uncertain. The CDR3 length is 14 residues. In germline, CDR1 is SGHRS, CDR2 YFSETQ. V was cut by 0 bases and J by 2 bases, with 7 bases left in between.

This clonotype was seen at least ten times. V gene TRBV6-5 combines with J gene TRBJ1-6, with D uncertain. This CDR3 spans 16 amino acids. V shed 2 bases and J shed 4 bases, with 12 bases lying between them. Germline lookup yields CDR1 MNHEY and CDR2 SVGAGI. The CDR3, as DNA: TGTGCCAGCAGTTACGACGGGAGACCATATAATTCACCCCTCCACTTT. Its protein product is CASSYDGRPYNSPLHF.

This clonotype has more than one count but fewer than ten. The gene calls are TRBV7-3 and TRBJ2-7; TRBD2 is a possible D gene (6 bases). V lost 1 base, J lost 3 bases, and 7 bases lay in between. Germline V gene lookup returns CDR1 SGHTA and CDR2 FQGTGA. The CDR3 runs to 13 residues. The CDR3 bases are TGTGCCAGCAGCTTAATGGGAGGCTACGAGCAGTACTTC. Its protein is CASSLMGGYEQYF. The full variable domain, rest sourced from reference TRBV7-3 and TRBJ2-7, is GAGVSQTPSNKVTEKGKYVELRCDPISGHTALYWYRQSLGQGPEFLIYFQGTGAADDSGLPNDRFFAVRPEGSVSTLKIQRTERGDSAVYLCASSLMGGYEQYFGPGTRLTVT.

This clonotype turned up a few times. CDR3 sequence reads: CASSFWQPQHF. Written as DNA, the CDR3 is TGTGCCAGCAGCTTTTGGCAGCCCCAGCATTTT. This chain joins TRBV7-6 and TRBJ1-5; D gene unclear. The CDR3 covers 11 residues. CDR1 and CDR2 from the germline V gene are SGHVS and FNYEAQ. Between the trimmed V and J ends, which lost 3 bases and 7 bases, there was a span of 4 bases.

This clonotype was recorded many times. This rearrangement joins TRBV11-3 to TRBJ2-2, with TRBD2 matching over 10 bases. Trimming cost V 4 bases and J 1 base; bases outside gene matches: 9. CDR1 is SGHNT and CDR2 is YENEEA in the germline V gene. This CDR3 comprises 18 residues. For the CDR3, the DNA is TGTGCCAGCAGCTCCCCGTCAGCGGGAGGGAAGAACACCGGGGAGCTGTTTTTT. Protein product: CASSSPSAGGKNTGELFF.

This clonotype has a handful of counts. This chain connects TRBV27 to TRBJ2-2; D is unresolved. Germline V gene lookup returns CDR1 MNHEY and CDR2 SMNVEV (reference sequence). Trimming removed 6 bases at V and 4 bases at J, with 9 bases between. CDR3 size: 13 residues. The CDR3 reads CASSGGPTGELFF. The CDR3 DNA is TGTGCCAGCAGCGGTGGACCCACCGGGGAGCTGTTTTTT.

This clonotype was seen at least ten times. V is TRBV2 and J is TRBJ2-5, with unresolved D. Per germline, CDR1 SNHLY and CDR2 FYNNEI. Deletions cut 10 bases from V and 0 bases from J, with 12 bases between. This CDR3 comprises 13 residues. DNA of the CDR3: TGTGCCACGTCGGGCCTGTACCAAGAGACCCAGTACTTC. Amino acid sequence: CATSGLYQETQYF. Complete variable domain (other parts from reference TRBV2 and TRBJ2-5): EPEVTQTPSHQVTQMGQEVILRCVPISNHLYFYWYRQILGQKVEFLVSFYNNEISEKSEIFDDQFSVERPDGSNFTLKIRSTKLEDSAMYFCATSGLYQETQYFGPGTRLLVL.

A few counts support this clonotype. The V gene is TRBV7-8, the J gene TRBJ2-5; TRBD2 aligns across 7 bases. V lost 5 bases and J lost 1; bases outside the gene matches: 16. Germline CDR1 SGHVS, CDR2 FQNEAQ. The CDR3 extends over 18 amino acids. CDR3 sequence (DNA): TGTGCCAGCAGCCCTATCCCGCTAGCGGTCTTGACCCAAGAGACCCAGTACTTC. It yields the protein CASSPIPLAVLTQETQYF.

In its sample, this clonotype was seen many times. This chain joins TRBV28 and TRBJ1-4; D uncertain. CDR3 length equals 17 residues. Per the germline V gene, CDR1 is MDHEN and CDR2 is SYDVKM. Trimming stripped 2 bases from V and 8 bases from J, with 21 bases between. As DNA, the CDR3 is TGTGCCAGCAGTTTAGAGGGTTTTGGGCGGTGGAGCGAAAAACTGTTTTTT. It specifies CASSLEGFGRWSEKLFF.

This clonotype was recorded a few times. This chain uses TRBV7-2 with TRBJ1-6, with a tentative D call TRBD1 (5 bases). CDR1 and CDR2 (germline): SGHTA, FQGNSA. The germline V and J ends were trimmed by 2 bases and 10 bases, with 9 bases remaining between them. The CDR3 spans 13 residues. CDR3 bases: TGTGCCAGCAGCTTAAGATGGGGCTCACCCCTCCACTTT. Its translation is CASSLRWGSPLHF.

In this sample, this clonotype turned up many times. The rearrangement uses TRBV28 and TRBJ1-5; possibly TRBD1 for D (5 bases). V was clipped by 6 bases and J by 4 bases, with 19 bases between them. From germline, CDR1 is MDHEN and CDR2 SYDVKM. This CDR3 contains 16 residues. The CDR3 DNA reads as TGTGCCAGCAGGCCCTACGGGACGGCTCTTAATCAGCCCCAGCATTTT. This translates into CASRPYGTALNQPQHF. The full variable domain, with the rest looked up from reference TRBV28 and TRBJ1-5, is DVKVTQSSRYLVKRTGEKVFLECVQDMDHENMFWYRQDPGLGLRLIYFSYDVKMKEKGDIPEGYSVSREKKERFSLILESASTNQTSMYLCASRPYGTALNQPQHFGDGTRLSIL.

The table lists this clonotype with many counts. The CDR3 coding sequence is TGTGCCAGCAGCTCAGACCCTGGCGGTACAGCTGAAGCTTTCTTT. It translates to CASSSDPGGTAEAFF. The gene calls are TRBV7-3 and TRBJ1-1; D is unresolved. V was pared by 4 bases and J by 6 bases, with 18 bases between. The CDR3 covers 15 residues. Germline lookup yields CDR1 SGHTA and CDR2 FQGTGA. Drawing the rest from reference TRBV7-3 and TRBJ1-1, the complete variable domain is GAGVSQTPSNKVTEKGKYVELRCDPISGHTALYWYRQSLGQGPEFLIYFQGTGAADDSGLPNDRFFAVRPEGSVSTLKIQRTERGDSAVYLCASSSDPGGTAEAFFGQGTRLTVV.

This clonotype has ten or more counts. The rearrangement joins TRBV24-1 to TRBJ1-1, with unresolved D. Germline values: CDR1 KGHDR, CDR2 SFDVKD. The CDR3 consists of 16 residues. The V end was cut by 4 bases, the J end by 4 bases, with 18 bases between. The CDR3 reads CATSDPTISWATEAFF. CDR3 coding DNA: TGTGCCACCAGTGACCCCACGATTTCATGGGCCACTGAAGCTTTCTTT.

This clonotype came up many times. The chain employs TRBV11-2 and TRBJ1-6; D unresolved. This CDR3 is built from 14 residues. Trimming shortened V by 5 bases and J by 6 bases, and 11 bases separated the two germline ends. In germline, CDR1 is SGHAT, CDR2 FQNNGV. The CDR3 nucleotides are TGTGCCAGCAGCCCCACTGTTAGTAATTCACCCCTCCACTTT. Amino acids: CASSPTVSNSPLHF. Complete variable domain (other parts from reference TRBV11-2 and TRBJ1-6): EAGVAQSPRYKIIEKRQSVAFWCNPISGHATLYWYQQILGQGPKLLIQFQNNGVVDDSQLPKDRFSAERLKGVDSTLKIQPAKLEDSAVYLCASSPTVSNSPLHFGNGTRLTVT.

The table lists this clonotype with many counts. V usage is TRBV6-5 and J usage is TRBJ1-1, with TRBD1 matching 8 bases. This CDR3 is built from 15 residues. Germline V gene sequence: CDR1 MNHEY, CDR2 SVGAGI. Germline trimming cut 0 bases from V and 4 bases from J; bases unmatched to any gene: 4. The CDR3 protein is CASSYSDRGGTEAFF. For the CDR3, the DNA is TGTGCCAGCAGTTACTCAGACAGGGGCGGCACTGAAGCTTTCTTT.

The gene calls are TRBV27 and TRBJ2-1; no reliable D call. This CDR3 spans 12 amino acids. V was shortened by 6 bases and J by 6 bases, with 9 bases between the two germline ends. The germline V gene has CDR1 MNHEY and CDR2 SMNVEV (reference sequence). As DNA, the CDR3 is TGTGCCAGCAGCCAGCAGCTCAATGAGCAGTTCTTC. This gives the protein CASSQQLNEQFF.

V and J are TRBV3-1 and TRBJ1-6, with TRBD1 as a possible D gene (6 bases). The CDR3 sequence is 16 residues long. The germline V and J ends were trimmed by 1 base and 7 bases, with 14 bases remaining between them. Germline lookup yields CDR1 LGHDT and CDR2 YNNKEL (reference sequence). CDR3 DNA: TGTGCCAGCAGCCAAGGCAGCCAGGGGATGAATTCACCCCTCCACTTT. It yields the protein CASSQGSQGMNSPLHF.

In its sample, this clonotype was seen many times. The CDR3 sequence is CASSQSPFRGRAGETQYF. The CDR3 nucleotides read TGTGCCAGCAGTCAATCCCCTTTCCGCGGGAGGGCCGGGGAGACCCAGTACTTC. The V and J genes are TRBV27 and TRBJ2-5; TRBD2 matches 9 bases. CDR3 length: 18 residues. Germline V gene lookup returns CDR1 MNHEY and CDR2 SMNVEV (reference sequence). Losses at the gene ends were 5 bases for V and 5 bases for J; bases not matched to a gene: 18.

This clonotype has at least ten counts. CDR3 bases: TGTGCCGGAGGGACAGCGAGGGAGTCAGAGACCCAGTACTTC. Its translation: CAGGTARESETQYF. The J gene is TRBJ2-5, the V gene TRBV28; tentative D call: TRBD1 (7 bases). Trimming shortened V by 11 bases and J by 4 bases, and 20 bases separated the two germline ends. Germline lookup yields CDR1 MDHEN and CDR2 SYDVKM. The CDR3 extends over 14 amino acids.

This clonotype was detected only a few times. The chain uses TRBV5-1 and TRBJ2-7; 7 bases fit TRBD1. J gave up 5 bases and V 4 bases, and 6 bases lay outside the gene matches. Germline V gene data show CDR1 as SGHRS and CDR2 as YFSETQ. This CDR3 has 13 amino acids. DNA for the CDR3: TGCGCCAGCAGCCCCGGGACAGAGGACGAGCAGTACTTC. The encoded protein is CASSPGTEDEQYF.

This clonotype was counted once. The J gene is TRBJ2-7, the V gene TRBV13; D tentatively fits TRBD1 or TRBD2 (5 bases each). The length of the CDR3 is 16 residues. Per germline, CDR1 PRHDT and CDR2 FYEKMQ (reference sequence). Deletions cut 1 base from V and 1 base from J, with 14 bases between. CDR3 in DNA: TGTGCCAGCAGCTTAGCTGGGGACCGACTATCCTACGAGCAGTACTTC. Protein: CASSLAGDRLSYEQYF.

This clonotype was recorded many times. V is TRBV28 and J is TRBJ1-2; weak D call: TRBD1 (6 bases). This CDR3 region has 15 residues. Germline V gene data show CDR1 as MDHEN and CDR2 as SYDVKM. V lost 1 base and J 2 bases, leaving 11 bases between the germline ends. The CDR3: CASSLYGGDNYGYTF. Here the CDR3 DNA reads TGTGCCAGCAGTTTATATGGGGGCGACAACTATGGCTACACCTTC.

Here the CDR3 reads CASSVNRGMTGNTIYF. CDR3 DNA: TGTGCCAGCAGCGTGAACAGGGGTATGACTGGAAACACCATATATTTT. The J gene is TRBJ1-3, the V gene TRBV7-6, with 7 nucleotides matching TRBD1. Germline trimming cut 5 bases from V and 2 bases from J; bases unmatched to any gene: 9. Germline-derived CDR1 and CDR2 are SGHVS and FNYEAQ. The CDR3 consists of 16 residues.

There are a few counts of this clonotype. The chain carries TRBV6-9 and TRBJ1-2, with D perhaps TRBD1 (5 bases). The germline CDR1 and CDR2 sequences are MNHGY and SVAAGI. There are 15 residues in the CDR3. Trimming shortened V by 4 bases and J by 1 base, and 13 bases separated the two germline ends. CDR3 nucleotides: TGTGCCAGCAGTTCCTCGGGGCCTATTAACTATGGCTACACCTTC. Its protein is CASSSSGPINYGYTF.

This clonotype was observed many times. The V call is TRBV6-1, the J call TRBJ1-5; D remains unclear. The CDR3 length is 15 residues. The V and J ends lost 8 bases and 5 bases respectively, with 19 bases between them. CDR1 and CDR2 (germline): MNHNS, SASEGT. The CDR3 region has the DNA TGTGCCAGCCATCCGGTGAGTTTAACGGATCAGCCCCAGCATTTT. Its protein product is CASHPVSLTDQPQHF.